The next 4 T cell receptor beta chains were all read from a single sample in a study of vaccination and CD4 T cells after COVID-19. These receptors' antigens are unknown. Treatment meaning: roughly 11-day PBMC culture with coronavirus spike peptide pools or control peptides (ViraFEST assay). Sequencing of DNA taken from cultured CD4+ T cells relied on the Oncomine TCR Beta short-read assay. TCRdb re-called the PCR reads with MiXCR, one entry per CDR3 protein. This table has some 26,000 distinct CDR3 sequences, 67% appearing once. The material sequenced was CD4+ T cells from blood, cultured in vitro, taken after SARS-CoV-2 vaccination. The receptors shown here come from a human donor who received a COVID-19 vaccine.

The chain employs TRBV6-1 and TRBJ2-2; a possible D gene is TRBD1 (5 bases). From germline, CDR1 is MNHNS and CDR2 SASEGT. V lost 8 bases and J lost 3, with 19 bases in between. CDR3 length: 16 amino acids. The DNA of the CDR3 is TGTGCCAGCCGACGCAGGGAAGGAATCTACACCGGGGAGCTGTTTTTT. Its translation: CASRRREGIYTGELFF.

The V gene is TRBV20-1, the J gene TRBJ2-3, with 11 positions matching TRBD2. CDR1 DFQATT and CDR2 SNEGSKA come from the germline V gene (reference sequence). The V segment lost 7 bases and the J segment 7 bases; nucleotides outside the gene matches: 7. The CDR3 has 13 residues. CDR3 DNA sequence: TGCAGTGGGATAGCGGGGGGGAAATATACGCAGTATTTT. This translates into CSGIAGGKYTQYF.

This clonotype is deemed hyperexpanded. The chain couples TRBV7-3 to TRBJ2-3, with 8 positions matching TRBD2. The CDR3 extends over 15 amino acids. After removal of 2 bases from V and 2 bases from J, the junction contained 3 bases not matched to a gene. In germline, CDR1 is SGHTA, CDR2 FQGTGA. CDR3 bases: TGTGCCAGCAGCTTACTCGGGGGGGCCACAGATACGCAGTATTTT. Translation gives CASSLLGGATDTQYF.

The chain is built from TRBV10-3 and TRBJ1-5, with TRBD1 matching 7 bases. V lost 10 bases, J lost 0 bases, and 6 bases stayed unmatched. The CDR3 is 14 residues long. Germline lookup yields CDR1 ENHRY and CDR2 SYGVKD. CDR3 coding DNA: TGTGCCACCAGGGACAGTGATAGCAATCAGCCCCAGCATTTT. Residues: CATRDSDSNQPQHF.